One sample yielded the 11 T cell receptor beta chains listed below, sequenced in a study of shared clonotypes between healthy human individuals. Naivety among CD8 cells was defined by CD45RO negativity and positive CCR7 selection, thereby excluding terminally differentiated effector memory CD45RA+ cells. Here immunoSEQ multiplex PCR was the method, and the copy in TCRdb shows in-frame clones only, minus some. The sample includes approximately 2,200,000 clones, about 92% of them seen just once. Sequencing input: naive CD8+ T cells from PBMCs. The receptors originated from a man younger than 35 in good health. Some clones in this sample may be carry-over from other donors' samples.

The V call is TRBV10-3, the J call TRBJ2-1; the D gene is possibly TRBD2 (8 bases). The CDR3 contains 15 residues. The germline V gene encodes CDR1 ENHRY and CDR2 SYGVKD. The V end was cut by 1 base, the J end by 7 bases, with 14 bases between. CDR3 sequence (DNA): TGTGCCATCAGTGAGTGGACAGGCGGGGGGAATGAGCAGTTCTTC. Residues: CAISEWTGGGNEQFF.

The rearrangement uses TRBV7-9 and TRBJ2-2; D is perhaps TRBD1 (8 bases). In germline, CDR1 is SEHNR, CDR2 FQNEAQ (reference sequence). The CDR3 consists of 16 residues. The V gene lost 2 bases and the J gene lost 6 bases, with 16 bases spanning the gap. CDR3: CASSLRGGQEPGELFF. DNA for the CDR3: TGTGCCAGCAGCTTAAGGGGGGGACAGGAGCCCGGGGAGCTGTTTTTT.

This chain joins TRBV13 and TRBJ2-5; TRBD1 matches 7 bases. The CDR3 extends over 16 amino acids. After removal of 4 bases from V and 5 bases from J, the junction contained 13 bases not matched to a gene. Germline CDR1 and CDR2: PRHDT and FYEKMQ (reference sequence). CDR3 amino acids: CASSSETGRIEETQYF. CDR3 DNA: TGTGCCAGCAGCTCAGAGACAGGGAGAATAGAGGAGACCCAGTACTTC.

This sequence joins TRBV28 and TRBJ1-5, with D maybe TRBD1 (6 bases). Germline assignment: CDR1 MDHEN and CDR2 SYDVKM. The CDR3 runs to 16 residues. Trimming left V 3 bases short and J 3 bases short, with 15 bases between. The CDR3 DNA sequence: TGTGCCAGCAGTTTCTCAGGGGCGGTTATCAATCAGCCCCAGCATTTT. Encoded protein: CASSFSGAVINQPQHF.

The chain couples TRBV4-1 to TRBJ2-5; D gene uncertain. Trimming cost V 1 base and J 2 bases, with 14 bases left between them. CDR1 is MGHRA and CDR2 is YSYEKL in the germline V gene. The CDR3 is 16 residues long. CDR3 region: CASSQVSTNPQETQYF. CDR3 nucleotide sequence: TGCGCCAGCAGCCAAGTGAGTACGAACCCGCAAGAGACCCAGTACTTC.

The rearrangement links TRBV5-3 to TRBJ2-5; D may be TRBD1 or TRBD2 (7 bases each). TRBV5-3 carries the ORF label, with uncertain function. There are 15 residues in the CDR3. V was trimmed by 4 bases and J by 5 bases, leaving 18 bases between them. CDR3 coding DNA: TGTGCCAGAAGCCTCGGGGGAGGGGGCGCCGAGACCCAGTACTTC. Translating it yields CARSLGGGGAETQYF.

This clone was seen just once. Other DNA sequences in this specimen translate into the identical CDR3. The genes are TRBV9 and TRBJ2-7; D remains ambiguous. This CDR3 comprises 12 residues. CDR1 is SGDLS and CDR2 is YYNGEE in the germline V gene. V was pared by 4 bases and J by 0 bases, with 5 bases between. The CDR3 bases are TGTGCCAGCAGCTCCGGCTCCTACGAGCAGTACTTC. Protein sequence: CASSSGSYEQYF.

The V and J genes are TRBV7-8 and TRBJ2-7; 9 bases match TRBD1. The CDR3 has 13 residues. CDR1 SGHVS and CDR2 FQNEAQ come from the germline V gene. V dropped 1 base and J dropped 6; count of bases not matched to a gene: 1. CDR3 protein: CASSLDRGLEQYF. As DNA, the CDR3 is TGTGCCAGCAGCTTAGACAGGGGGCTCGAGCAGTACTTC. Full variable domain (outside the CDR3, taken from reference TRBV7-8 and TRBJ2-7): GAGVSQSPRYKVAKRGQDVALRCDPISGHVSLFWYQQALGQGPEFLTYFQNEAQLDKSGLPSDRFFAERPEGSVSTLKIQRTQQEDSAVYLCASSLDRGLEQYFGPGTRLTVT.

About this clone itself: Other DNA sequences from this sample encode an identical CDR3 as well. V gene TRBV13 combines with J gene TRBJ2-5; D is undetermined. The CDR3 length is 13 residues. Germline V gene data show CDR1 as PRHDT and CDR2 as FYEKMQ (reference sequence). The V and J ends lost 1 base and 1 base respectively, with 4 bases between them. The CDR3 reads CASSLDIQETQYF. The DNA for the CDR3 is TGTGCCAGCAGCTTAGATATCCAAGAGACCCAGTACTTC.

The chain carries TRBV7-9 and TRBJ2-2, with 8 bases that match TRBD1. After removal of 3 bases from V and 6 bases from J, the junction contained 6 bases not matched to a gene. Germline CDR1 reads SEHNR; CDR2 reads FQNEAQ (reference sequence). The CDR3 has 15 residues. The CDR3 sequence is CASSFIDRGAGELFF. The DNA for the CDR3 is TGTGCCAGCAGCTTTATAGACAGGGGCGCCGGGGAGCTGTTTTTT. The full variable domain, its missing parts supplied by reference TRBV7-9 and TRBJ2-2, is DTGVSQNPRHKITKRGQNVTFRCDPISEHNRLYWYRQTLGQGPEFLTYFQNEAQLEKSRLLSDRFSAERPKGSFSTLEIQRTEQGDSAMYLCASSFIDRGAGELFFGEGSRLTVL.

The table lists this clone with a few counts. This chain links TRBV7-9 with TRBJ1-1; TRBD1 matches 8 bases. The CDR3 spans 13 residues. From germline, CDR1 is SEHNR and CDR2 FQNEAQ (reference sequence). The ends lost 6 bases at V and 6 bases at J; junction bases unmatched: 6. The DNA of the CDR3 is TGTGCCAGCAGGCCTGACAGGGGCCCTGAAGCTTTCTTT. Translation: CASRPDRGPEAFF.